This TCR beta chain appears in the sequencing data of a study of T cell clonotyping in hematopoietic cell transplantation. Study overall: Recipient samples before transplant were obtained post-cytoreduction. Study-level results: Graft donor and pretransplant recipient Inverse Simpson Index values predicted broader posttransplant TCR diversity. Without cell sorting, CD4 versus CD8 contributions remain unresolved.

The protocol was immunoSEQ multiplex PCR, while the TCRdb copy is restricted to in-frame clones and leaves out a portion. This repertoire shows about 36,000 clones, 90% to 95% found once; its top ten account for 1.5% to 2%. Time point given: recipient sample about 28 days before transplant, after cytoreduction. Recipient blood drawn about 28 days pretransplant and days 30, 100, 180 after. The CDR3 spans 13 residues. Germline CDR1 reads MNHNS; CDR2 reads SASEGT. The V and J ends lost 9 bases and 7 bases, in that order; junction bases with no gene match: 8. Notes on this clone: Its antigen remains unknown.

This TCR derives from a man aged 40-55 years with chronic myeloid leukemia. Some clones in this sample may be carry-over from other donors' samples. The material was peripheral blood mononuclear cells, obtained before stem cell transplant. The V gene is TRBV6-1, the J gene TRBJ1-5; 8 bases are a match to TRBD1. CDR3 residues: CASGDRGIQPQHF. CDR3 DNA sequence: TGTGCCAGTGGAGACAGGGGTATCCAGCCCCAGCATTTT.